One sample yielded the 25 T cell receptor beta chains listed below, sequenced in a study of shared clonotypes between healthy human individuals. Data came from immunoSEQ multiplex PCR; TCRdb stores just in-frame clones and leaves some out. The table records 600,000 to 750,000 clones, roughly 91% of them present only once. Sequences were obtained from memory CD8+ T cells from PBMCs. Subset in this sample: CD45RO+ cells pooled with CCR7-negative TemRA cells. These receptors originate from a man aged 18 to 30 in good health. Some clones in this sample may be carry-over from other donors' samples.

This clone came up a few times. J is TRBJ1-2 and V is TRBV20-1; no clear D gene. Between the trimmed V and J ends, which lost 5 bases and 7 bases, there was a span of 11 bases. CDR1 DFQATT and CDR2 SNEGSKA come from the germline V gene (reference sequence). This CDR3 is built from 11 residues. This chain's CDR3 is CSARMYGGYTF. The DNA of the CDR3 is TGCAGTGCTCGGATGTACGGTGGCTACACCTTC.

The chain is built from TRBV9 and TRBJ2-7; D gene unclear. The CDR3 consists of 14 residues. The V and J ends lost 4 bases and 1 base respectively, with 12 bases between them. CDR1 and CDR2 (germline): SGDLS, YYNGEE. The CDR3 DNA follows: TGTGCCAGCAGCAAATCCCAGGTTTCCTACGAGCAGTACTTC. Translated, it gives CASSKSQVSYEQYF.

The chain has TRBV27 and TRBJ2-1; D is undetermined. CDR3 length: 15 amino acids. Germline loops: CDR1 MNHEY, CDR2 SMNVEV (reference sequence). Between the trimmed V and J ends, which lost 3 bases and 2 bases, there was a span of 11 bases. The CDR3, as DNA: TGTGCCAGCAGTTTTTCACAACTCCCCTACAATGAGCAGTTCTTC. Its protein is CASSFSQLPYNEQFF.

V is TRBV29-1 and J is TRBJ2-2; TRBD1 agrees at 11 bases. V dropped 7 bases and J dropped 6; count of bases not matched to a gene: 1. Germline V gene sequence: CDR1 SQVTM, CDR2 ANQGSEA. This CDR3 is 12 amino acids long. The CDR3 spells CSAGQGAGELFF. The DNA of the CDR3 is TGCAGCGCGGGACAGGGGGCCGGGGAGCTGTTTTTT.

This clone was counted a single time. The CDR3 spells CASSEVQGLGQPQHF. For the CDR3, the DNA is TGTGCCAGCAGTGAAGTTCAGGGGCTCGGACAGCCCCAGCATTTT. The chain has TRBV6-1 and TRBJ1-5; D may be TRBD1 (6 bases). Trimming removed 1 base at V and 7 bases at J, with 14 bases between. Per the germline V gene, CDR1 is MNHNS and CDR2 is SASEGT. The CDR3 has 15 residues.

The V call is TRBV6-1, the J call TRBJ2-1, with D tentatively TRBD2 (5 bases). The germline V gene encodes CDR1 MNHNS and CDR2 SASEGT. The CDR3 runs 17 residues. The germline V and J ends were trimmed by 1 base and 4 bases, with 17 bases remaining between them. Here the CDR3 DNA reads TGTGCCAGCAGTGAAGTGGTATATGGCGGGCTTTACAATGAGCAGTTCTTC. Translated: CASSEVVYGGLYNEQFF.

The V gene is TRBV10-3, the J gene TRBJ2-7; D is unresolved. The germline V gene has CDR1 ENHRY and CDR2 SYGVKD. The CDR3 consists of 14 residues. V was cut by 6 bases and J by 2 bases, with 14 bases left in between. CDR3 sequence reads: CAISTRRTPYEQYF. CDR3 sequence (DNA): TGTGCCATCAGCACTCGGAGAACACCCTACGAGCAGTACTTC.

This clone was seen a single time. The genes are TRBV11-3 and TRBJ1-1; D is unresolved. V was cut by 2 bases and J by 0 bases, with 4 bases left in between. The CDR3 loop spans 13 amino acids. The germline V gene encodes CDR1 SGHNT and CDR2 YENEEA. CDR3 loop: CASSLTLNTEAFF. CDR3 sequence (DNA): TGTGCCAGCAGCTTAACCCTGAACACTGAAGCTTTCTTT. Full variable domain (missing parts from reference TRBV11-3 and TRBJ1-1): EAGVVQSPRYKIIEKKQPVAFWCNPISGHNTLYWYLQNLGQGPELLIRYENEEAVDDSQLPKDRFSAERLKGVDSTLKIQPAELGDSAVYLCASSLTLNTEAFFGQGTRLTVV.

The chain is built from TRBV10-3 and TRBJ2-7; D remains ambiguous. The CDR3 covers 14 residues. Trimming stripped 3 bases from V and 0 bases from J, with 9 bases between. Germline CDR1 reads ENHRY; CDR2 reads SYGVKD. This chain's CDR3 is CAISEIGSSYEQYF. In DNA, the CDR3 is TGTGCCATCAGTGAAATCGGCAGCTCCTACGAGCAGTACTTC.

V is TRBV27 and J is TRBJ2-7, with 9 nucleotides matching TRBD2. V was clipped by 5 bases and J by 4 bases; unmatched bases: 12. Germline values: CDR1 MNHEY, CDR2 SMNVEV (reference sequence). The CDR3 consists of 16 residues. CDR3 in DNA: TGTGCCAGCAGTCCCCTTGCTAGCGGGAAAGTATACGAGCAGTACTTC. As protein: CASSPLASGKVYEQYF.

This chain links TRBV11-2 with TRBJ1-3; D is perhaps TRBD1 (5 bases). V was shortened by 6 bases and J by 2 bases, with 11 bases between the two germline ends. This CDR3 is 14 amino acids long. CDR1 SGHAT and CDR2 FQNNGV come from the germline V gene. CDR3 nucleotide sequence: TGTGCCAGCAGTCGAAGGGGTACTGGAAACACCATATATTTT. Residues: CASSRRGTGNTIYF. The full variable domain, in which reference TRBV11-2 and TRBJ1-3 provide the parts outside the CDR3, is EAGVAQSPRYKIIEKRQSVAFWCNPISGHATLYWYQQILGQGPKLLIQFQNNGVVDDSQLPKDRFSAERLKGVDSTLKIQPAKLEDSAVYLCASSRRGTGNTIYFGEGSWLTVV.

This clone has just one count. The chain is built from TRBV2 and TRBJ2-3; D uncertain. Trimming shortened V by 2 bases and J by 0 bases, and 3 bases separated the two germline ends. The CDR3 is made up of 13 amino acids. From germline, CDR1 is SNHLY and CDR2 FYNNEI. CDR3 residues: CASSEYSTDTQYF. The CDR3 DNA is TGTGCCAGCAGTGAATACAGCACAGATACGCAGTATTTT.

The chain employs TRBV28 and TRBJ2-6; 8 bases map to TRBD1. With V trimmed by 5 bases and J by 0 bases, 12 bases remained unmatched. The CDR3 loop spans 19 amino acids. Germline CDR1 is MDHEN and CDR2 is SYDVKM. The CDR3 DNA is TGTGCCAGCAGTGGGCCGGGACAGGTTGGCTCCTCTGGGGCCAACGTCCTGACTTTC. This gives the protein CASSGPGQVGSSGANVLTF.

The chain has TRBV27 and TRBJ2-3; possibly TRBD1 or TRBD2 for D (5 bases each). V was shortened by 5 bases and J by 3 bases, with 18 bases between the two germline ends. Germline V lookup: CDR1 MNHEY, CDR2 SMNVEV (reference sequence). The CDR3 runs to 16 residues. The CDR3 loop is CASSGWWKEGTDTQYF. DNA of the CDR3: TGTGCCAGCAGTGGTTGGTGGAAAGAGGGGACAGATACGCAGTATTTT.

The chain recombines TRBV7-3 with TRBJ2-1, with 9 bases fitting TRBD2. The ends lost 1 base at V and 10 bases at J; junction bases unmatched: 8. Per germline, CDR1 SGHTA and CDR2 FQGTGA. The CDR3 runs to 15 residues. The CDR3 protein is CASSLIGGRADEQFF. The CDR3 DNA reads TGTGCCAGCAGCTTAATAGGCGGGAGGGCGGACGAGCAGTTCTTC. Drawing the rest from reference TRBV7-3 and TRBJ2-1, the complete variable domain is GAGVSQTPSNKVTEKGKYVELRCDPISGHTALYWYRQSLGQGPEFLIYFQGTGAADDSGLPNDRFFAVRPEGSVSTLKIQRTERGDSAVYLCASSLIGGRADEQFFGPGTRLTVL.

This rearrangement joins TRBV27 to TRBJ2-4; 10 nucleotides line up with TRBD2. V gave up 5 bases and J gave up 7 bases; unmatched junction bases: 2. The CDR3 is 13 amino acids. In germline, CDR1 is MNHEY, CDR2 SMNVEV (reference sequence). Here the CDR3 DNA reads TGTGCCAGCAGTGAAGCGGGAGGGAACATTCAGTACTTC. The encoded protein is CASSEAGGNIQYF.

This sequence joins TRBV9 and TRBJ1-2; possibly TRBD1 for D (6 bases). V was pared by 5 bases and J by 4 bases, with 15 bases between. CDR1 and CDR2 from the germline V gene are SGDLS and YYNGEE. This CDR3 contains 14 residues. The CDR3 is CASSGAGAVYGYTF. The CDR3 DNA sequence: TGTGCCAGCAGTGGCGCAGGGGCCGTCTATGGCTACACCTTC.

The V and J genes are TRBV7-8 and TRBJ2-2; 8 positions match TRBD2. This CDR3 comprises 16 residues. Germline CDR1 reads SGHVS; CDR2 reads FQNEAQ. V shed 1 base, J shed 5 bases, and the junction held 6 bases outside the gene matches. The CDR3 nucleotides are TGTGCCAGCAGCTTAGTCCCCGGGAGGGGGACCGGGGAGCTGTTTTTT. It translates to CASSLVPGRGTGELFF.

The chain links TRBV27 to TRBJ2-1; D not resolved. CDR1 is MNHEY and CDR2 is SMNVEV in the germline V gene (reference sequence). Trimming shortened V by 6 bases and J by 2 bases, and 11 bases separated the two germline ends. The CDR3 consists of 14 residues. CDR3 protein: CASRGWSPYNEQFF. The CDR3, as DNA: TGTGCCAGCAGGGGGTGGAGTCCCTACAATGAGCAGTTCTTC.

The chain uses TRBV6-6 and TRBJ1-1; 7 bases line up with TRBD1. Per the germline V gene, CDR1 is MNHNY and CDR2 is SVGAGI (reference sequence). The V and J ends lost 0 bases and 4 bases, in that order; junction bases with no gene match: 2. This CDR3 spans 14 amino acids. CDR3 in DNA: TGTGCCAGCAGTTACTCTCAGGGGGGCACTGAAGCTTTCTTT. Encoded protein: CASSYSQGGTEAFF.

This clone has only a few counts. The chain is built from TRBV10-3 and TRBJ2-3; no reliable D call. V was clipped by 0 bases and J by 1 base, with 5 bases between them. This CDR3 has 14 amino acids. The germline V gene has CDR1 ENHRY and CDR2 SYGVKD. The CDR3 nucleotides are TGTGCCATCAGTGAGTCGACCCGCACAGATACGCAGTATTTT. It translates to CAISESTRTDTQYF.

This chain uses TRBV27 with TRBJ1-4, with D unresolved. V dropped 4 bases and J dropped 5 bases, with 14 bases sitting between them. The V gene's germline CDR1 is MNHEY and CDR2 SMNVEV (reference sequence). This CDR3 has 15 residues. CDR3 amino acids: CASSSRLLLNEKLFF. CDR3 in DNA: TGTGCCAGCAGTTCAAGGCTTCTCTTAAATGAAAAACTGTTTTTT.

This clone has a count of ten or more. This CDR3 is also generated by other DNA sequences in the sample. This sequence joins TRBV28 and TRBJ1-1; no reliable D call. CDR3 length: 12 residues. CDR1 is MDHEN and CDR2 is SYDVKM in the germline V gene. V lost 6 bases and J 0 bases, leaving 5 bases between the germline ends. The CDR3 sequence is CASRGLNTEAFF. CDR3 DNA: TGTGCCAGCAGGGGCCTGAACACTGAAGCTTTCTTT. Variable domain in full (rest from reference TRBV28 and TRBJ1-1): DVKVTQSSRYLVKRTGEKVFLECVQDMDHENMFWYRQDPGLGLRLIYFSYDVKMKEKGDIPEGYSVSREKKERFSLILESASTNQTSMYLCASRGLNTEAFFGQGTRLTVV.

The CDR3 region has the DNA TGTGCCATCAGTAGACAGATCGAAGGGACAGGGGGAACCTATGGCTACACCTTC. Translated: CAISRQIEGTGGTYGYTF. This sequence joins TRBV10-3 and TRBJ1-2; 11 bases agree with TRBD1. Germline trimming cut 5 bases from V and 4 bases from J; bases unmatched to any gene: 15. The CDR3 is 18 residues long. From germline, CDR1 is ENHRY and CDR2 SYGVKD.

The rearrangement links TRBV6-5 to TRBJ2-1, with a weak D call TRBD1 (5 bases). This CDR3 has 12 amino acids. The germline V gene encodes CDR1 MNHEY and CDR2 SVGAGI. Trimming took 8 bases from V and 8 from J, leaving 13 bases between them. DNA for the CDR3: TGTGCCAGCGGGATAGGGGTCCATGAGCAGTTCTTC. Translation: CASGIGVHEQFF.